The 12 T cell receptor beta chains in this list originate from one sample, sequenced in a study of blood T cell repertoires in COVID-19. Only in-frame clones appear in the TCRdb table, and some are missing; sequencing was by immunoSEQ multiplex PCR. The sample records 200,000 to 300,000 clones, around 86% being singletons. The material sequenced was peripheral blood. These receptors were taken from a man older than 75 with acute or convalescent COVID-19.

The chain combines TRBV2 with TRBJ1-1; 7 positions agree with TRBD1. V lost 6 bases and J lost 1; bases outside the gene matches: 5. CDR1 is SNHLY and CDR2 is FYNNEI in the germline V gene. CDR3 length: 14 amino acids. CDR3 loop: CASRKGATNTEAFF. DNA of the CDR3: TGTGCCAGCAGAAAGGGGGCCACGAACACTGAAGCTTTCTTT.

The chain carries TRBV19 and TRBJ1-4; D is ambiguous. V was cut by 6 bases and J by 8 bases, with 13 bases left in between. CDR1 is LNHDA, CDR2 SQIVND, per germline (reference sequence). CDR3 length equals 13 residues. The CDR3 region is CASRENTGEKLFF. The CDR3 bases are TGTGCCAGTAGAGAAAACACGGGGGAAAAACTGTTTTTT.

This chain's CDR3 is CASSGQGDEQFF. The CDR3, as DNA: TGTGCCAGCAGTGGCCAGGGCGATGAGCAGTTCTTC. The chain links TRBV6-2 or TRBV6-3 to TRBJ2-1, with TRBD1 as a possible D gene (5 bases). Germline loops: CDR1 MNHEY, CDR2 SVGEGT. This CDR3 has 12 amino acids. The ends were cut back, 5 bases at V and 8 bases at J, with 10 bases in the middle.

In the case of this clone: Other DNA variants within this sample encode the same CDR3. The chain links TRBV29-1 to TRBJ2-7; D is perhaps TRBD1 (5 bases). CDR1 and CDR2 from the germline V gene are SQVTM and ANQGSEA. The V end lost 4 bases, the J end lost 0 bases, and 7 bases lay between the germline ends. This CDR3 is 12 amino acids long. In DNA, the CDR3 is TGCAGCGTTGGCCAGGGCTCCTACGAGCAGTACTTC. This codes for CSVGQGSYEQYF.

This clone was detected only a few times. V and J are TRBV3-1 (or the pseudogene TRBV3-2) and TRBJ2-2, with D tentatively TRBD1 (5 bases). This CDR3 is 15 amino acids long. The V and J ends lost 2 bases and 1 base respectively, with 8 bases between them. Germline lookup yields CDR1 LGHDT and CDR2 YNNKEL (reference sequence). The CDR3 is CASSQRTLNTGELFF. The CDR3 nucleotides read TGTGCCAGCAGCCAACGGACACTGAACACCGGGGAGCTGTTTTTT.

The gene calls are TRBV3-1 (or the pseudogene TRBV3-2) and TRBJ2-1, with D perhaps TRBD2 (5 bases). The V end was cut by 4 bases, the J end by 8 bases, with 12 bases between. The CDR3 length is 13 residues. CDR1 and CDR2 (germline): LGHDT, YNNKEL (reference sequence). This CDR3 is CASSLGPDYEQFF. The CDR3 nucleotides read TGTGCCAGCAGCCTAGGTCCGGACTATGAGCAGTTCTTC.

This clone is a singleton in its sample. The genes are TRBV7-3 and TRBJ1-1, with D perhaps matching TRBD1 (6 bases). V was cut by 8 bases and J by 4 bases, with 20 bases left in between. Germline lookup yields CDR1 SGHTA and CDR2 FQGTGA. The CDR3 length is 15 residues. CDR3 sequence: CASGRQGTTITEAFF. In nucleotides, the CDR3 is TGTGCCAGCGGGCGCCAGGGGACGACTATCACTGAAGCTTTCTTT.

V gene TRBV7-9 combines with J gene TRBJ1-6; D is uncertain. V was shortened by 0 bases and J by 5 bases, with 8 bases between the two germline ends. The CDR3 loop spans 15 amino acids. Germline CDR1 SEHNR, CDR2 FQNEAQ (reference sequence). The CDR3 bases are TGTGCCAGCAGCTTAGCGAGTCTTGATAATTCACCCCTCCACTTT. The encoded protein is CASSLASLDNSPLHF.

This clone came up a few times. The V call is TRBV6-5, the J call TRBJ1-4; unclear D gene. The V end was cut by 0 bases, the J end by 4 bases, with 12 bases between. Germline V gene data show CDR1 as MNHEY and CDR2 as SVGAGI. This CDR3 is 16 amino acids long. The CDR3 loop is CASSYSGGRRNEKLFF. In DNA, the CDR3 is TGTGCCAGCAGTTACTCCGGCGGGCGACGTAATGAAAAACTGTTTTTT.

The V gene is TRBV7-2, the J gene TRBJ1-4; no clear D gene. V lost 6 bases and J lost 8, with 22 bases in between. The germline gives CDR1 SGHTA, CDR2 FQGNSA. This CDR3 is built from 16 residues. This chain's CDR3 is CASSFFPSGFGEKLFF. The CDR3 DNA reads TGTGCCAGCAGTTTTTTCCCATCGGGTTTTGGAGAAAAACTGTTTTTT.

The chain has TRBV3-1 (or the pseudogene TRBV3-2) and TRBJ1-1; 8 positions match TRBD1. Germline lookup yields CDR1 LGHDT and CDR2 YNNKEL (reference sequence). Trimming took 3 bases from V and 4 from J; bases not matched to a gene: 4. The CDR3 runs to 14 residues. The CDR3 reads CASSHGQGSTEAFF. CDR3 nucleotides: TGTGCCAGCAGCCACGGACAGGGATCCACTGAAGCTTTCTTT.

V gene TRBV18 combines with J gene TRBJ1-5, with 7 bases aligning to TRBD1. The germline gives CDR1 KGHSH, CDR2 LQKENI. CDR3 length equals 13 residues. Trimming at V came to 8 bases and at J to 5 bases, leaving 6 bases not matched to a gene. CDR3 in DNA: TGTGCCAGCCGACAGGGATTAGATCAGCCCCAGCATTTT. Residues: CASRQGLDQPQHF.